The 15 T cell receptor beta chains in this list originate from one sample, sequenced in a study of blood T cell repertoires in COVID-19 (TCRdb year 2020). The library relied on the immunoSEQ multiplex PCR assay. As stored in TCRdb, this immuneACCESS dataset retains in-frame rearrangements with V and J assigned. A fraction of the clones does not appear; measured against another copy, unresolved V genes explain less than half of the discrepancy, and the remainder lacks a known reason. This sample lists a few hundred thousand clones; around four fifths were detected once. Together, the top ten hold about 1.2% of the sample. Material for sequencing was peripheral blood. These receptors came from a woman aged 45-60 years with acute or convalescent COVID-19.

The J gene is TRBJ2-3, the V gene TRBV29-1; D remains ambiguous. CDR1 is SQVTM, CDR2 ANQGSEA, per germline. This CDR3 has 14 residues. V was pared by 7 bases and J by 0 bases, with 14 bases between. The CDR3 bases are TGCAGCGCTAAACGGTCGTCTAGCACAGATACGCAGTATTTT. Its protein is CSAKRSSSTDTQYF.

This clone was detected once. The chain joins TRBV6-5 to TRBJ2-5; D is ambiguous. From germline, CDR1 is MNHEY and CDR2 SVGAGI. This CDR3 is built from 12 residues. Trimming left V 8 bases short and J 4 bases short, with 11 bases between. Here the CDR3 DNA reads TGTGCCAGCCGCAACCTAAGAGAGACCCAGTACTTC. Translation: CASRNLRETQYF.

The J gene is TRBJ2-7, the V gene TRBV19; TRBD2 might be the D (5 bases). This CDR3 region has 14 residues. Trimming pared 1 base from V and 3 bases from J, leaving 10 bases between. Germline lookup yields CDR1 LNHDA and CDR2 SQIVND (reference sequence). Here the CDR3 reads CASSIGGLDYEQYF. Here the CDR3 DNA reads TGTGCCAGTAGTATAGGTGGACTCGACTACGAGCAGTACTTC.

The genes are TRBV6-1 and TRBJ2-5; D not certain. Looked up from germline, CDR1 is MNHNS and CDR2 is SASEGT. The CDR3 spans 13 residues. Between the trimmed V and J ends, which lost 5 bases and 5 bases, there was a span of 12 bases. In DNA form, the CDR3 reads TGTGCCAGCAGTTATCTGACCGGGGAGACCCAGTACTTC. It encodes CASSYLTGETQYF.

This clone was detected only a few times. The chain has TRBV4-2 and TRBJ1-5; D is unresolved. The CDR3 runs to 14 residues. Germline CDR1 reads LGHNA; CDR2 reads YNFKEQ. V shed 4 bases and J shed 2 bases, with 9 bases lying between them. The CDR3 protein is CASSPDWGNQPQHF. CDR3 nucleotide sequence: TGTGCCAGCAGCCCTGACTGGGGCAATCAGCCCCAGCATTTT.

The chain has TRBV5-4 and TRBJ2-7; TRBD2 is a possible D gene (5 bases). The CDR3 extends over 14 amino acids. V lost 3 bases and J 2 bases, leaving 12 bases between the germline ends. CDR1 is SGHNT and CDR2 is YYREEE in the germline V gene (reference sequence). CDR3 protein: CASSYEGFAYEQYF. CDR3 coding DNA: TGTGCCAGCAGCTATGAGGGATTCGCCTACGAGCAGTACTTC.

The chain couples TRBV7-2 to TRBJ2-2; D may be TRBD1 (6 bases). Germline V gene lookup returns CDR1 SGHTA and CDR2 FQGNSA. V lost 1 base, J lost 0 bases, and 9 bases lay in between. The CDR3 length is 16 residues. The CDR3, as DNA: TGTGCCAGCAGCTTAGTGGGGACAACGAACACCGGGGAGCTGTTTTTT. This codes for CASSLVGTTNTGELFF.

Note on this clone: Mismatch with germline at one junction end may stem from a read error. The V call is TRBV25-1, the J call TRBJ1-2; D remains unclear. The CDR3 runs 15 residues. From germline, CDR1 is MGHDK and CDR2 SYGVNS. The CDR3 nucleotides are TGTGCCAGCAGTGAAGTAGGCGACCGCGGCTATCGCTACACCTTC. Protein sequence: CASSEVGDRGYRYTF.

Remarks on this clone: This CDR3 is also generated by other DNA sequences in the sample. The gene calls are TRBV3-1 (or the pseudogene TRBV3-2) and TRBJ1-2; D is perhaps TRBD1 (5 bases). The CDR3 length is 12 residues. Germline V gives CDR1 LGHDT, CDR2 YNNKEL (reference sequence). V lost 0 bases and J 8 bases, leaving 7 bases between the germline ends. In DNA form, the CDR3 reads TGTGCCAGCAGCCAAGAGGGGGGAGGCTACACCTTC. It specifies CASSQEGGGYTF.

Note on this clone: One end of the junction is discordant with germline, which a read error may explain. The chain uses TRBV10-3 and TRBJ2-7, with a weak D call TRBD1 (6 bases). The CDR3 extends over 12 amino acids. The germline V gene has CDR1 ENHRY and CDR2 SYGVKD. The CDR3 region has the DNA TGTGCCATTAGTGACAGGACCTACGAGCAGTACTTC. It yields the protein CAISDRTYEQYF.

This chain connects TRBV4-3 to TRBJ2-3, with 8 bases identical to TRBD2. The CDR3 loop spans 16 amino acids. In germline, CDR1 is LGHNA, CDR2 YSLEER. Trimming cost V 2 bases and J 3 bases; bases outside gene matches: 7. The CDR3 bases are TGCGCCAGCAGCCAACTCAGCGGGAGCGGGACAGATACGCAGTATTTT. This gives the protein CASSQLSGSGTDTQYF.

The CDR3 loop is CASGFRDKGNSPLHF. CDR3 sequence (DNA): TGTGCTAGTGGTTTTAGGGACAAGGGTAATTCACCCCTCCACTTT. The V call is TRBV12-5, the J call TRBJ1-6, with D maybe TRBD1 (6 bases). Germline assignment: CDR1 LGHNT and CDR2 FRNRAP. The CDR3 consists of 15 residues. V shed 3 bases and J shed 6 bases, with 12 bases lying between them.

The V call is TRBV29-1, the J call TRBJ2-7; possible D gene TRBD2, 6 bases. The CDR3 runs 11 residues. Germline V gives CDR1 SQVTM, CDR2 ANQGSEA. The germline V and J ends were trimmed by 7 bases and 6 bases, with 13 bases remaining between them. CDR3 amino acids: CSAERASEQYF. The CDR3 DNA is TGCAGCGCCGAGCGGGCCTCCGAGCAGTACTTC.

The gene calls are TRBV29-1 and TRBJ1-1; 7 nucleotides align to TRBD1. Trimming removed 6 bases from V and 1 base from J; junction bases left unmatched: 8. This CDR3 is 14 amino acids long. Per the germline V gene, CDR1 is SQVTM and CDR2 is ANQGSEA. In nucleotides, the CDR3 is TGCAGCGTCAGTCTGACAGGGTCGAACACTGAAGCTTTCTTT. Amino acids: CSVSLTGSNTEAFF.

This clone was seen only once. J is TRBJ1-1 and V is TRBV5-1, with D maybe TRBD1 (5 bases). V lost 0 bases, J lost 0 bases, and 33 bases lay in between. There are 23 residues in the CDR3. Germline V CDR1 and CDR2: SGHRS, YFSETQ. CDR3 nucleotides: TGCGCCAGCAGCTTGGCCGGCAGGGATCAAGGCCAGTACGGTACGCTAATGAACACTGAAGCTTTCTTT. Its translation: CASSLAGRDQGQYGTLMNTEAFF.